The entry below gives a single TCR beta chain sequence along with its context. Read data end 3 residues before the CDR3 end; the end is taken from the germline J gene. CDR1 SGHDN and CDR2 FVKESK come from the germline V gene. With 2 bases clipped from V and 1 base from J, the junction kept 13 bases outside the gene matches. This CDR3 is 19 amino acids long. Method: immunoSEQ multiplex PCR; TCRdb's copy keeps in-frame clones and lacks some. Here the sample table reports 25,000 to 35,000 clones. The data stem from a study of T cells in women clearing cervical HPV infection. The rearrangement joins TRBV14 to TRBJ1-3, with 8 bases matching TRBD1. This TCR was recovered from a woman between 18 and 75 years old with a cervical HPV16 infection that either progressed to CIN3+ or cleared (not recorded which). Input material: blood buffy coat. CDR3 sequence reads: CASSQPPKAQGASGNTIYF. The part of the CDR3 DNA that was read is TGTGCCAGCAGCCAACCTCCCAAAGCGCAGGGGGCATCTGGAAACACC.